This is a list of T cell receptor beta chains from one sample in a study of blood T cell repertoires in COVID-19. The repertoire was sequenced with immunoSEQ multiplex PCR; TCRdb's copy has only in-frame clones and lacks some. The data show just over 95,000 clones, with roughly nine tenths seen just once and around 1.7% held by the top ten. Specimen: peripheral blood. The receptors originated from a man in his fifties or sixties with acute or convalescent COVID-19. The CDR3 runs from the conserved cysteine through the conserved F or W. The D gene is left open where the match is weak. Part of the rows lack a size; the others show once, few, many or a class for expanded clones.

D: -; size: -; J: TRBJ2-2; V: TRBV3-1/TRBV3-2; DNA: TGTGCCAGCAGCCTCTCTGGGCGGGGACACACCGGGGAGCTGTTTTTT; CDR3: CASSLSGRGHTGELFF
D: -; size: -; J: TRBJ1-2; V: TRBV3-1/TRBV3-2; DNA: TGTGCCAGCGGGGGGTGGAACTATGGCTACACCTTC; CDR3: CASGGWNYGYTF
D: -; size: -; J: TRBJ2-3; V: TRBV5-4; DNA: TGTGCCAGCAGGCCTGGGGGCCTTATCACAGATACGCAGTATTTT; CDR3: CASRPGGLITDTQYF
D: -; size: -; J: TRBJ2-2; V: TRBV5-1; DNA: TGCGCCAGCAGCTGGAGGCGGGACCGTCCCACCGGGGAGCTGTTTTTT; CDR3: CASSWRRDRPTGELFF
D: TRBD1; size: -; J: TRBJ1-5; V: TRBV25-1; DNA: TGTGCCAGCAGTGCCCGGAGGGGACAGGGGGCTAATCAGCCCCAGCATTTT; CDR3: CASSARRGQGANQPQHF
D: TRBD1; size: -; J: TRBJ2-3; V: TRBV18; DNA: TGTGCCAGCTCACCACAGGACAGGGGGAAAGTTCATACGCAGTATTTT; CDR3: CASSPQDRGKVHTQYF
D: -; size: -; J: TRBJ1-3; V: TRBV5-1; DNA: TGCGCCAGCAGCTTGGACAGGTCCTCTGGAAACACCATATATTTT; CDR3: CASSLDRSSGNTIYF
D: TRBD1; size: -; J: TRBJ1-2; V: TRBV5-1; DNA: TGCGCCAGCAGCTTAGCGACAGGGGGCGGCTATGGCTACACCTTC; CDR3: CASSLATGGGYGYTF
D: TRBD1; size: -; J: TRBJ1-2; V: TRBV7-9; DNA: TGTGCCAGCAGCTCCCAGACAGGGATAGCTAACTATGGCTACACCTTC; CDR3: CASSSQTGIANYGYTF
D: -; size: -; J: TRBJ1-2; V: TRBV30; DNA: TGTGCCTGGAGGCCGTTGGGAGGGTCCGGTCTTAGTTATGGCTACACCTTC; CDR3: CAWRPLGGSGLSYGYTF
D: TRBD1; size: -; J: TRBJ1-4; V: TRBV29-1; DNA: TGCAGCGTTGGCTTCCTAGGGGACAGTCGTAATGAAAAACTGTTTTTT; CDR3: CSVGFLGDSRNEKLFF
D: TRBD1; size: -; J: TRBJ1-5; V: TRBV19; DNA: TGTGCCAGTCATGGGGCAGGGGGCGTAAGCAATCAGCCCCAGCATTTT; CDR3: CASHGAGGVSNQPQHF
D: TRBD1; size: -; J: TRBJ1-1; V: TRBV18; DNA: TGTGCCAGCTCACCAACCTCCCAGGGACAGATGAACACTGAAGCTTTCTTT; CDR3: CASSPTSQGQMNTEAFF
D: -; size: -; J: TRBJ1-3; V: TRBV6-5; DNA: TGTGCCAGCTCCCTCCCTGACACCGGAAACACCATATATTTT; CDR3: CASSLPDTGNTIYF
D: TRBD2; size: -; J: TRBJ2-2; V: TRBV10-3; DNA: TGTGCCGCCCACGGGGGGGTTCTCCAGGCCGGGGAGCTGTTTTTT; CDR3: CAAHGGVLQAGELFF
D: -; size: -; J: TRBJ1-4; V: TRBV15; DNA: TGTGCCACCAGCAGGGGGGGTAATGAAAAACTGTTTTTT; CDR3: CATSRGGNEKLFF
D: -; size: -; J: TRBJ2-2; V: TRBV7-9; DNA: TGTGCCAGCAGCTCCACCGGCAGGGGGGCGAACACCGGGGAGCTGTTTTTT; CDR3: CASSSTGRGANTGELFF
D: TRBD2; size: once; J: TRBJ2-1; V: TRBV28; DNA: TGTGCCAGCAGGTCGGGGGGGTTCTCGTACAATGAGCAGTTCTTC; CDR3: CASRSGGFSYNEQFF
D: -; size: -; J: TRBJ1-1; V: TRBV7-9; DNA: TGTGCCAGCAGCCGGTGGGACGCGGGGGACACTGAAGCTTTCTTT; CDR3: CASSRWDAGDTEAFF
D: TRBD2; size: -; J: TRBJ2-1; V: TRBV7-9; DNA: TGTGCCAGCAGCTTAGACGGTAGCGGGGTAGGGGAGCAGTTCTTC; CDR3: CASSLDGSGVGEQFF
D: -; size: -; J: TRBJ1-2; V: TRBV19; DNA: TGTGCCAGTAGTATGTATCTCTATGGCTACACCTTC; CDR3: CASSMYLYGYTF
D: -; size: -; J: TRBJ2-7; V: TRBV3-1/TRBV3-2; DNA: TGTGCCAGCAGCCATTTTGAGGGTGAGCAGTACTTC; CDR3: CASSHFEGEQYF